The 22 T cell receptor beta chains presented below share a single source sample, sequenced in a study of blood T cell repertoires in COVID-19. Sequencing used immunoSEQ multiplex PCR; TCRdb keeps in-frame clones, though not all of them. This table holds some 220,000 clones, 80% to 90% found once. Sequenced sample: PBMCs or T cells enriched from blood (not recorded which). The receptors derive from a woman aged 45-59 years in a cohort exposed to, infected with or recovered from COVID-19 (not recorded which).

This chain connects TRBV7-9 to TRBJ1-1, with D uncertain. The CDR3 consists of 14 residues. Trimming took off 4 bases at V and 6 bases at J, with 15 bases between the two ends. The V gene's germline CDR1 is SEHNR and CDR2 FQNEAQ (reference sequence). The CDR3 nucleotides are TGTGCCAGCAGCTCGGTAACCGGGAGGGCTGAAGCTTTCTTT. Protein: CASSSVTGRAEAFF.

The genes are TRBV3-1 (or the pseudogene TRBV3-2) and TRBJ1-5; tentatively, D is TRBD1 (5 bases). Germline V gene lookup returns CDR1 LGHDT and CDR2 YNNKEL (reference sequence). CDR3 size: 12 residues. V lost 4 bases to trimming and J lost 5 bases, with 6 bases between them. In DNA, the CDR3 is TGTGCCAGCAGCCTCAGGGATCAGCCCCAGCATTTT. Residues: CASSLRDQPQHF.

The chain combines TRBV7-2 with TRBJ2-7, with D uncertain. Trimming took off 3 bases at V and 3 bases at J, with 12 bases between the two ends. CDR3 length equals 14 residues. Germline lookup yields CDR1 SGHTA and CDR2 FQGNSA. The CDR3 loop is CASSFGSEIYEQYF. CDR3 DNA sequence: TGTGCCAGCAGCTTCGGGTCCGAAATCTACGAGCAGTACTTC. Together with reference TRBV7-2 and TRBJ2-7, the CDR3 gives the full variable domain: GAGVSQSPSNKVTEKGKDVELRCDPISGHTALYWYRQSLGQGLEFLIYFQGNSAPDKSGLPSDRFSAERTGGSVSTLTIQRTQQEDSAVYLCASSFGSEIYEQYFGPGTRLTVT.

The CDR3 nucleotides read TGTGCCTGGAGCCTAACGCCCAGGGGGAAAGGTGAGCAGTACTTC. Translating gives CAWSLTPRGKGEQYF. This chain joins TRBV30 and TRBJ2-7, with 7 bases fitting TRBD1. The CDR3 is made up of 15 amino acids. The V gene end was trimmed by 3 bases and the J gene end by 7 bases; junction bases not matched to a gene: 15. Germline-derived CDR1 and CDR2 are GTSNPN and SVGIG (reference sequence).

The gene calls are TRBV5-1 and TRBJ1-3; 9 bases align to TRBD1. V gave up 4 bases and J gave up 3 bases; unmatched junction bases: 5. This CDR3 has 15 amino acids. From germline, CDR1 is SGHRS and CDR2 YFSETQ. This CDR3 reads CASSEQGASGNTIYF. The CDR3 region has the DNA TGCGCCAGCAGCGAACAGGGGGCAAGTGGAAACACCATATATTTT.

This chain links TRBV29-1 with TRBJ2-6; maybe TRBD1 (5 bases). CDR1 and CDR2 (germline): SQVTM, ANQGSEA. V was pared by 4 bases and J by 0 bases, with 13 bases between. The CDR3 runs to 16 residues. CDR3 nucleotides: TGCAGCGTTGCGAAGGACACCGACTCTGGGGCCAACGTCCTGACTTTC. Translating it yields CSVAKDTDSGANVLTF.

The chain uses TRBV5-1 and TRBJ1-2; D remains unclear. V was shortened by 0 bases and J by 7 bases, with 16 bases between the two germline ends. Germline CDR1 and CDR2: SGHRS and YFSETQ. The CDR3 contains 15 residues. This CDR3 reads CASSLEARGIAGYTF. CDR3 DNA: TGCGCCAGCAGCTTGGAGGCACGAGGGATTGCTGGCTACACCTTC.

The V call is TRBV29-1, the J call TRBJ2-2, with 9 nucleotides matching TRBD1. The V segment lost 7 bases and the J segment 1 base; nucleotides outside the gene matches: 4. The CDR3 runs to 14 residues. In germline, CDR1 is SQVTM, CDR2 ANQGSEA. CDR3 nucleotides: TGCAGCGCTGGGACAGGGCTGAACACCGGGGAGCTGTTTTTT. Translation: CSAGTGLNTGELFF.

This chain uses TRBV7-2 with TRBJ2-7; 9 nucleotides line up with TRBD2. The trim removed 3 bases at V and 1 base at J, leaving 4 bases unmatched. The CDR3 sequence is 15 residues long. Germline CDR1 is SGHTA and CDR2 is FQGNSA. The CDR3 region is CASSLGSGGSYEQYF. CDR3 nucleotides: TGTGCCAGCAGCTTGGGTAGCGGGGGTTCCTACGAGCAGTACTTC.

The chain is built from TRBV29-1 and TRBJ2-1; D ambiguous. The CDR3 is 10 residues long. Germline assignment: CDR1 SQVTM and CDR2 ANQGSEA. Trimming cost V 5 bases and J 9 bases, with 8 bases left between them. The CDR3 sequence: CSVRGSEQFF. The DNA of the CDR3 is TGCAGCGTTCGAGGAAGTGAGCAGTTCTTC.

The gene calls are TRBV5-1 and TRBJ1-4; perhaps TRBD1 as D (5 bases). This CDR3 has 14 residues. Trimming pared 7 bases from V and 3 bases from J, leaving 13 bases between. Germline loops: CDR1 SGHRS, CDR2 YFSETQ. CDR3 sequence: CASALRGANEKLFF. CDR3 nucleotide sequence: TGCGCCAGCGCCCTTCGGGGGGCTAATGAAAAACTGTTTTTT.

The V and J genes are TRBV7-9 and TRBJ2-1, with D hard to call. The CDR3 contains 16 residues. V lost 5 bases and J lost 5, with 19 bases in between. Looked up from germline, CDR1 is SEHNR and CDR2 is FQNEAQ (reference sequence). The CDR3 DNA is TGTGCCAGCAGCCCCAGAGTAGCCCAAGATGACAATGAGCAGTTCTTC. Translating it yields CASSPRVAQDDNEQFF. The variable domain in full, with the rest retrieved from reference TRBV7-9 and TRBJ2-1, is DTGVSQNPRHKITKRGQNVTFRCDPISEHNRLYWYRQTLGQGPEFLTYFQNEAQLEKSRLLSDRFSAERPKGSFSTLEIQRTEQGDSAMYLCASSPRVAQDDNEQFFGPGTRLTVL.

The chain's CDR3 is CASSTTGGYGYTF. Here the CDR3 DNA reads TGTGCCAGTAGTACTACAGGGGGCTATGGCTACACCTTC. The rearrangement links TRBV19 to TRBJ1-2; TRBD1 aligns across 8 bases. CDR3 length equals 13 residues. The germline V gene encodes CDR1 LNHDA and CDR2 SQIVND (reference sequence). The V gene end was trimmed by 4 bases and the J gene end by 4 bases; junction bases not matched to a gene: 2.

The rearrangement joins TRBV9 to TRBJ2-1, with TRBD1 matching 9 bases. The CDR3 contains 17 residues. Germline CDR1 SGDLS, CDR2 YYNGEE. The J segment lost 2 bases and the V segment lost 3 bases, leaving 9 bases of the junction unmatched. CDR3 protein: CASSANTGGSPYNEQFF. For the CDR3, the DNA is TGTGCCAGCAGCGCGAACACAGGGGGCTCGCCCTACAATGAGCAGTTCTTC.

The chain is built from TRBV7-2 and TRBJ2-5, with 12 nucleotides matching TRBD2. This CDR3 contains 19 residues. CDR1 and CDR2 from the germline V gene are SGHTA and FQGNSA. Unmatched junction bases numbered 9, after V lost 1 base and J lost 0 bases. DNA of the CDR3: TGTGCCAGCAGCTTAGGGCGCGGGCTAGCGGGGGGGTACCAAGAGACCCAGTACTTC. Protein sequence: CASSLGRGLAGGYQETQYF.

J is TRBJ2-5 and V is TRBV12-3 or TRBV12-4; a weak D match, TRBD2 (5 bases). The CDR3 runs 13 residues. The V end lost 5 bases, the J end lost 6 bases, and 13 bases lay between the germline ends. The CDR3 is CASSDLAMQTQYF. In DNA, the CDR3 is TGTGCCAGCAGTGACCTAGCTATGCAGACCCAGTACTTC.

Of note for this clone: Germline and junction disagree at one end, which may indicate a read error. V usage is TRBV7-7 and J usage is TRBJ2-3; 7 nucleotides line up with TRBD1. Per germline, CDR1 SSHAT and CDR2 FNYEAQ (reference sequence). This CDR3 comprises 17 residues. The CDR3 reads CASSLRGPMDEPDTQYF. The CDR3 DNA is TGTGCTAGCAGCTTAAGGGGGCCCATGGACGAACCAGATACGCAGTATTTT. The full variable domain, with the rest looked up from reference TRBV7-7 and TRBJ2-3, is GAGVSQSPRYKVTKRGQDVTLRCDPISSHATLYWYQQALGQGPEFLTYFNYEAQPDKSGLPSDRFSAERPEGSISTLTIQRTEQRDSAMYRCASSLRGPMDEPDTQYFGPGTRLTVL.

The V gene is TRBV29-1, the J gene TRBJ2-5, with D possibly matching TRBD1 (6 bases). Germline-derived CDR1 and CDR2 are SQVTM and ANQGSEA. Deletions cut 6 bases from V and 5 bases from J, with 22 bases between. CDR3 length: 15 residues. The CDR3 region is CSVRPTGSGFETQYF. CDR3 in DNA: TGCAGCGTCAGACCGACAGGTTCGGGGTTCGAGACCCAGTACTTC.

The chain recombines TRBV11-3 with TRBJ2-1; TRBD1 might be the D (5 bases). The germline gives CDR1 SGHNT, CDR2 YENEEA. The CDR3 spans 13 residues. V was shortened by 3 bases and J by 13 bases, with 16 bases between the two germline ends. This CDR3 is CASSLENRQSQFF. The CDR3 DNA sequence: TGTGCCAGCAGCTTGGAAAATCGACAGTCACAGTTCTTC.

Only a few counts were recorded for this clone. This same CDR3 is encoded by further DNA sequences in the sample. The chain employs TRBV5-1 and TRBJ2-3; 7 bases align to TRBD2. The CDR3 length is 15 residues. Per the germline V gene, CDR1 is SGHRS and CDR2 is YFSETQ. Germline trimming cut 1 base from V and 0 bases from J; bases unmatched to any gene: 2. The CDR3 nucleotides are TGCGCCAGCAGCTTGCTCGGGGGGAGCACAGATACGCAGTATTTT. Encoded protein: CASSLLGGSTDTQYF.

The chain recombines TRBV7-8 with TRBJ1-1; D unresolved. The V gene lost 1 base and the J gene lost 1 base, with 13 bases spanning the gap. In germline, CDR1 is SGHVS, CDR2 FQNEAQ. The CDR3 length is 16 residues. CDR3 region: CASSLDIAGWNTEAFF. CDR3 DNA: TGTGCCAGCAGCTTAGACATTGCGGGGTGGAACACTGAAGCTTTCTTT.

This sequence joins TRBV27 and TRBJ2-7, with 7 bases fitting TRBD1. J lost 0 bases, V lost 3 bases, and 5 bases had no gene match. The CDR3 loop spans 15 amino acids. Germline V gives CDR1 MNHEY, CDR2 SMNVEV (reference sequence). In DNA, the CDR3 is TGTGCCAGCAGTTTGGGCAGGGGGAGCTCCTACGAGCAGTACTTC. It translates to CASSLGRGSSYEQYF.